These 10 T cell receptor beta chains originate from one sample sequenced in a study of T cells in Graves' hyperthyroidism and ophthalmopathy. From RNA transcripts, TCR beta CDR3 regions were amplified. The TCR CDR3 first-round RT-PCR relied on the HTBI primer set. Via MiXCR, TCRdb re-called the multiplex PCR reads, giving one row per CDR3 protein. The table shows roughly 500,000 distinct CDR3 sequences, with approximately 15% occurring only once. Sequencing was done on a sample of blood. The receptors shown here come from a woman aged 25 to 45 with Graves' hyperthyroidism that later progressed to Graves' ophthalmopathy.

This clonotype was seen ten or more times. The chain recombines TRBV7-8 with TRBJ2-7; 8 bases line up with TRBD2. This CDR3 is 16 amino acids long. CDR1 is SGHVS and CDR2 is FQNEAQ in the germline V gene. V lost 5 bases to trimming and J lost 0 bases; unmatched junction nucleotides: 9. CDR3: CASSLISGGTSYEQYF. The CDR3 coding sequence is TGTGCCAGCAGCCTAATAAGCGGGGGCACCTCCTACGAGCAGTACTTC.

In its sample, this clonotype was seen many times. The rearrangement uses TRBV5-1 and TRBJ2-1; a possible D gene is TRBD2 (6 bases). Trimming took off 4 bases at V and 4 bases at J, with 12 bases between the two ends. The CDR3 is 14 amino acids. Germline loops: CDR1 SGHRS, CDR2 YFSETQ. CDR3 nucleotides: TGCGCCAGCAGCACGGGAGTAGGATACAATGAGCAGTTCTTC. It encodes CASSTGVGYNEQFF.

V and J are TRBV6-1 and TRBJ1-5; no firm D call. Trimming removed 10 bases from V and 5 bases from J, with 21 bases in between. The CDR3 covers 15 residues. CDR1 MNHNS and CDR2 SASEGT come from the germline V gene. The CDR3 sequence: CATGRLEALDQPQHF. CDR3 DNA sequence: TGTGCCACCGGCCGTTTGGAGGCGCTCGATCAGCCCCAGCATTTT.

This clonotype is a singleton in its sample. It may be a read error: a sequence one base away is much more abundant. The rearrangement links TRBV20-1 to TRBJ2-1, with 8 bases matching TRBD2. The V segment lost 5 bases and the J segment 7 bases; nucleotides outside the gene matches: 10. The CDR3 totals 14 residues. The germline CDR1 and CDR2 sequences are DFQATT and SNEGSKA (reference sequence). The DNA of the CDR3 is TGCAGTGCTCCCGAGCGGGAGAATAGTAATGAGCAGTTCTTC. This gives the protein CSAPERENSNEQFF.

In this sample, this clonotype turned up many times. The chain has TRBV11-2 and TRBJ1-2; no reliable D call. The CDR3 consists of 14 residues. Germline assignment: CDR1 SGHAT and CDR2 FQNNGV. The ends were cut back, 0 bases at V and 4 bases at J, with 9 bases in the middle. DNA of the CDR3: TGTGCCAGCAGCTTAGAACAACTCCTCTATGGCTACACCTTC. Translation: CASSLEQLLYGYTF. The complete variable domain, with remaining parts taken from reference TRBV11-2 and TRBJ1-2, reads EAGVAQSPRYKIIEKRQSVAFWCNPISGHATLYWYQQILGQGPKLLIQFQNNGVVDDSQLPKDRFSAERLKGVDSTLKIQPAKLEDSAVYLCASSLEQLLYGYTFGSGTRLTVV.

Many counts were recorded for this clonotype. This chain joins TRBV29-1 and TRBJ2-1; TRBD2 matches 8 bases. CDR3 size: 14 residues. Germline V lookup: CDR1 SQVTM, CDR2 ANQGSEA. V trimming: 6 bases; J trimming: 0 bases; junction bases outside the gene matches: 4. For the CDR3, the DNA is TGCAGCGTCGAGCGGGAGAACTCCTACAATGAGCAGTTCTTC. It encodes CSVERENSYNEQFF.

V and J are TRBV28 and TRBJ1-2; D is ambiguous. Germline CDR1 reads MDHEN; CDR2 reads SYDVKM. The ends were cut back, 4 bases at V and 0 bases at J, with 21 bases in the middle. This CDR3 has 18 amino acids. CDR3 amino acids: CASSSPPLLISANYGYTF. The CDR3 coding sequence is TGTGCCAGCAGTTCCCCCCCCTTGCTTATATCAGCTAACTATGGCTACACCTTC.

This clonotype was seen repeatedly, ten times or more. The chain carries TRBV12-3 or TRBV12-4 and TRBJ2-1; D not certain. This CDR3 is 11 amino acids long. Trimming left V 7 bases short and J 7 bases short, with 8 bases between. The chain's CDR3 is CASNGRNEQFF. For the CDR3, the DNA is TGTGCCAGCAACGGACGGAATGAGCAGTTCTTC.

The chain is built from TRBV7-2 and TRBJ2-3, with D possibly TRBD2 on 6 matching bases. With 5 bases removed from V and 7 bases from J, the gap between germline ends came to 13 bases. Germline V gene data show CDR1 as SGHTA and CDR2 as FQGNSA. The CDR3 sequence is 13 residues long. The CDR3 nucleotides are TGTGCCAGCAGCACGGGAGTTCTCCATACGCAGTATTTT. This sequence encodes CASSTGVLHTQYF. Full variable domain (rest looked up from reference TRBV7-2 and TRBJ2-3): GAGVSQSPSNKVTEKGKDVELRCDPISGHTALYWYRQSLGQGLEFLIYFQGNSAPDKSGLPSDRFSAERTGGSVSTLTIQRTQQEDSAVYLCASSTGVLHTQYFGPGTRLTVL.

The table lists this clonotype with many counts. This chain uses TRBV27 with TRBJ1-6; D unclear. CDR1 is MNHEY, CDR2 SMNVEV, per germline (reference sequence). The CDR3 contains 15 residues. V was shortened by 7 bases and J by 8 bases, with 18 bases between the two germline ends. The CDR3 spells CASTTGLPSDSPLHF. CDR3 sequence (DNA): TGTGCCAGCACCACCGGGCTGCCCAGCGATTCACCCCTCCACTTT.